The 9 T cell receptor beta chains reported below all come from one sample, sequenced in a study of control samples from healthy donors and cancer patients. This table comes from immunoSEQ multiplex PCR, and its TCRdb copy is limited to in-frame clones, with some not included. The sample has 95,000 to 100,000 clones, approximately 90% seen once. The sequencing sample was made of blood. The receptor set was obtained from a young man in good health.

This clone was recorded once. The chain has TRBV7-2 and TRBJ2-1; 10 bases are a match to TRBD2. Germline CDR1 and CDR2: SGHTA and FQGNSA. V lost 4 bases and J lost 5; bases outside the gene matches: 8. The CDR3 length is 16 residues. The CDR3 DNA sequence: TGTGCCAGCAGCTCACCGTCGGGACTAGCGCACAATGAGCAGTTCTTC. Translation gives CASSSPSGLAHNEQFF.

The CDR3 DNA follows: TGTGCCAGCAGCCTAGGACAGGAGAATCAGCCCCAGCATTTT. This gives the protein CASSLGQENQPQHF. The V gene is TRBV7-9, the J gene TRBJ1-5, with 7 bases identical to TRBD1. Germline lookup yields CDR1 SEHNR and CDR2 FQNEAQ (reference sequence). V was pared by 5 bases and J by 4 bases, with 5 bases of the junction left unmatched. This CDR3 is built from 14 residues.

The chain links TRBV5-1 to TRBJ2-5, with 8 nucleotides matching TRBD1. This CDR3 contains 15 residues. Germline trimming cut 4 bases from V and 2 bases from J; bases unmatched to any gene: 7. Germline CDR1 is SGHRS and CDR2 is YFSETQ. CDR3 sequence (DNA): TGCGCCAGCAGCCCCGGGACAGGAGGTCAAGAGACCCAGTACTTC. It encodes CASSPGTGGQETQYF. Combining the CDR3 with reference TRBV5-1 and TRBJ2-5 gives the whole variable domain KAGVTQTPRYLIKTRGQQVTLSCSPISGHRSVSWYQQTPGQGLQFLFEYFSETQRNKGNFPGRFSGRQFSNSRSEMNVSTLELGDSALYLCASSPGTGGQETQYFGPGTRLLVL.

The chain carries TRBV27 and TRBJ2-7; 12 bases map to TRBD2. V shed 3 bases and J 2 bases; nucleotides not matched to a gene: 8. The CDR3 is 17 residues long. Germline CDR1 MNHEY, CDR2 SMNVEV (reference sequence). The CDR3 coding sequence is TGTGCCAGCAGTTTGCTAGCGGGAGGGCGGTCGCCCTACGAGCAGTACTTC. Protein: CASSLLAGGRSPYEQYF.

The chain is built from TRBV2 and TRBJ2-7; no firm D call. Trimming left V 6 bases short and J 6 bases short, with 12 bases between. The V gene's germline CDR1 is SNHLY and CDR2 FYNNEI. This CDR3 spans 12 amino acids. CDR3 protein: CASRKTPAEQYF. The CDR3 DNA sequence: TGTGCCAGCAGGAAGACTCCGGCCGAGCAGTACTTC.

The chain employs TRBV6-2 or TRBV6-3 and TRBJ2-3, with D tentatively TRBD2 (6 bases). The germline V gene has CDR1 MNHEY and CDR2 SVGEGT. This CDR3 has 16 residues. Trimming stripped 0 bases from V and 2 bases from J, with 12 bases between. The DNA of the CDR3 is TGTGCCAGCAGTTACTCGATGGGACTTTACACAGATACGCAGTATTTT. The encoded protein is CASSYSMGLYTDTQYF.

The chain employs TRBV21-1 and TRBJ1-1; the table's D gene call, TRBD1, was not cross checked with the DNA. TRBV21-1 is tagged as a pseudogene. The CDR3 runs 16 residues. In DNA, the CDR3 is TGTGCCAGCAGCACACGGACAGAAAAACTGAACACTGAAGCTTTCTTT. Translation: CASSTRTEKLNTEAFF.

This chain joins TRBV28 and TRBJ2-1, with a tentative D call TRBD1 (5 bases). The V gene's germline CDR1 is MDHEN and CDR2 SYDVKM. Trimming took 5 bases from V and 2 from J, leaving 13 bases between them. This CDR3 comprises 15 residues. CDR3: CASSPHGAAYNEQFF. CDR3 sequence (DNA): TGTGCCAGCAGTCCACATGGGGCAGCCTACAATGAGCAGTTCTTC.

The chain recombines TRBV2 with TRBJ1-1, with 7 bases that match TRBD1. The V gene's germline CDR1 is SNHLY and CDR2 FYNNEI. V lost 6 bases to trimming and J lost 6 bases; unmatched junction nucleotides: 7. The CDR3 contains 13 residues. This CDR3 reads CASRADRTAEAFF. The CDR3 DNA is TGTGCCAGCAGGGCGGACAGGACGGCTGAAGCTTTCTTT. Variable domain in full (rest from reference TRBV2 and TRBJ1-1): EPEVTQTPSHQVTQMGQEVILRCVPISNHLYFYWYRQILGQKVEFLVSFYNNEISEKSEIFDDQFSVERPDGSNFTLKIRSTKLEDSAMYFCASRADRTAEAFFGQGTRLTVV.